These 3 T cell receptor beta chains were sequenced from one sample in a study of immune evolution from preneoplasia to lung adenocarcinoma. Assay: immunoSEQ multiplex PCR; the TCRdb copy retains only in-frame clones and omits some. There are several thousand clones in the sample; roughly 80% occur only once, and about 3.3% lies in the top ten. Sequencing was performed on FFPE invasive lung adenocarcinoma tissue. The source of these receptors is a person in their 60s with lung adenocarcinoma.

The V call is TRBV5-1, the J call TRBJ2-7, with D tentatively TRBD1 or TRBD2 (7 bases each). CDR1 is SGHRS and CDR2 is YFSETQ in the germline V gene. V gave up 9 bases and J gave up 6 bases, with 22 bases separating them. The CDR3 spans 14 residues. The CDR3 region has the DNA TGCGCCACCTCGGGATCGGCAGGGGGGGGCGAGCAGTACTTC. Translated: CATSGSAGGGEQYF. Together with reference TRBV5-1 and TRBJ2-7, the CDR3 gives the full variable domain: KAGVTQTPRYLIKTRGQQVTLSCSPISGHRSVSWYQQTPGQGLQFLFEYFSETQRNKGNFPGRFSGRQFSNSRSEMNVSTLELGDSALYLCATSGSAGGGEQYFGPGTRLTVT.

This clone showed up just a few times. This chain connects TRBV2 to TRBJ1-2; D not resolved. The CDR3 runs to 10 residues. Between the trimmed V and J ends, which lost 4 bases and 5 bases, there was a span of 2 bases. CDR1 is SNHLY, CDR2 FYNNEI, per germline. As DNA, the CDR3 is TGTGCCAGCAGTGTTTATGGCTACACCTTC. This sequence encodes CASSVYGYTF.

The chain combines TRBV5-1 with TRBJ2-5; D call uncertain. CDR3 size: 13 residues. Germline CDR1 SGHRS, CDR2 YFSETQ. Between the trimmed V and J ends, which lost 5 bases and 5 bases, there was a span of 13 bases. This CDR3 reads CASRSNAGETQYF. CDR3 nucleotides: TGCGCCAGCAGGTCAAACGCCGGGGAGACCCAGTACTTC.